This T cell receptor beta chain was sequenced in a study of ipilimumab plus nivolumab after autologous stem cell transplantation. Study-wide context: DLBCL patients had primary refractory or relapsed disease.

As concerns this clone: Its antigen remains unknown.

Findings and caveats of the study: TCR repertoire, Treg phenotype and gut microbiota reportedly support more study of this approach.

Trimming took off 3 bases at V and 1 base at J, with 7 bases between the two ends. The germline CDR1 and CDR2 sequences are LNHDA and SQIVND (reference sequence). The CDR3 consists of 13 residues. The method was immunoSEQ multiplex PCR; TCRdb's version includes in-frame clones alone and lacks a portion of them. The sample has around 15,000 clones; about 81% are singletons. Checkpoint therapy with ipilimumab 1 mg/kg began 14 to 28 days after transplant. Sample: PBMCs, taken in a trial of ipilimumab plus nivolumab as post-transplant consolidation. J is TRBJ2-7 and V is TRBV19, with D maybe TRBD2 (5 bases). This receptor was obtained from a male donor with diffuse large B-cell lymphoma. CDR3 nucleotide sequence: TGTGCCAGTAGTATCTCGGGATCCTACGAGCAGTACTTC. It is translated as CASSISGSYEQYF.